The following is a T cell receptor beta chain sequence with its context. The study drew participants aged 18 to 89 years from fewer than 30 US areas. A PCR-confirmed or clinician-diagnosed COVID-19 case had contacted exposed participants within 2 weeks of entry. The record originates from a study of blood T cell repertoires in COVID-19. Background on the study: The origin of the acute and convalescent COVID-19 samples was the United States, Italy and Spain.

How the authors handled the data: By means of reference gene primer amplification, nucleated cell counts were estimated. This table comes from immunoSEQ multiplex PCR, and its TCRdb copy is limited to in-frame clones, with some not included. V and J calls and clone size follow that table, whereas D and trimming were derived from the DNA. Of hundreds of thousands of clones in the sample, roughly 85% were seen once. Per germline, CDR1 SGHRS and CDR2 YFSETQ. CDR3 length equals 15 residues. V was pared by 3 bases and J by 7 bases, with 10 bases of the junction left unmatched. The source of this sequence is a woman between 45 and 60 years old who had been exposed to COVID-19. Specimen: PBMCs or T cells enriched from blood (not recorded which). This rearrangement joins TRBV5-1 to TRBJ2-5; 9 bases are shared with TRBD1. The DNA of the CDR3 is TGCGCCAGCAGCTATACAGGGGGCGAGGGCGTGACCCAGTACTTC. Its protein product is CASSYTGGEGVTQYF.